The TCR beta chain under discussion was sequenced for a study of CD8 T cells in Susac syndrome. The T cells that were sequenced for TCR beta were CD8+ and CD4+ cells from blood. The germline gives CDR1 MDHEN, CDR2 SYDVKM. The CDR3 covers 13 residues. Trimming left V 3 bases short and J 4 bases short, with 10 bases between. Of note for this clonotype: What it recognizes is unknown.

Findings of the study overall: The authors acknowledged that the study's TCR sequencing and HLA analysis involved relatively few individuals.

Random hexamers were used to reverse transcribe the RNA input (about 0.5 to 1 ug). Across 54 Vbeta and 13 Jbeta, TCR beta CDR3 was amplified with immunoSEQ multiplex PCR. Each CDR3 protein is one row after TCRdb ran MiXCR on the immunoSEQ multiplex PCR reads. The sample lists some 180,000 distinct CDR3 sequences, approximately 95% occurring once. The chain is built from TRBV28 and TRBJ2-7; no clear D gene. The sequencing input was CD4+ T cells from PBMCs. The clonotype was recovered from a human donor in good health. The CDR3 DNA reads as TGTGCCAGCAGTTTTCCCTTTCCGTACGAGCAGTACTTC. This sequence encodes CASSFPFPYEQYF.